These 14 T cell receptor beta chains were all obtained from the same sample, sequenced in a study of T cells in Graves' hyperthyroidism and ophthalmopathy. The source material, RNA transcripts, was used to amplify TCR beta CDR3 regions. HTBI primers were used for first-round RT-PCR of the TCR CDR3. From the multiplex PCR reads, TCRdb called clonotypes with MiXCR, one entry per CDR3 protein. The data contain 350,000 or so distinct CDR3 sequences, 15% to 20% of them singletons. What was sequenced was blood. The source is a middle-aged woman with Graves' ophthalmopathy.

This clonotype has a count of ten or more. A much larger clone lies a single base off, so this may be a read error. The chain links TRBV6-1 to TRBJ1-5, with TRBD1 matching 11 bases. The germline CDR1 and CDR2 sequences are MNHNS and SASEGT. V was pared by 8 bases and J by 2 bases, with 8 bases of the junction left unmatched. The CDR3 runs 16 residues. The CDR3 spells CASPGDRGVGNQPQHF. CDR3 in DNA: TGTGCCAGCCCGGGGGACAGGGGGGTAGGCAATCAGCCCCAGCATTTT.

This clonotype came up many times. The gene calls are TRBV24-1 and TRBJ2-7; D unclear. Deletions cut 2 bases from V and 0 bases from J, with 10 bases between. CDR1 is KGHDR and CDR2 is SFDVKD in the germline V gene. The CDR3 runs 15 residues. In DNA form, the CDR3 reads TGTGCCACCAGTGATTCTCGGACCCTCTCCTACGAGCAGTACTTC. As protein: CATSDSRTLSYEQYF.

Many counts were recorded for this clonotype. V gene TRBV13 combines with J gene TRBJ2-7; 10 bases agree with TRBD2. From germline, CDR1 is PRHDT and CDR2 FYEKMQ (reference sequence). This CDR3 spans 12 amino acids. With V trimmed by 8 bases and J by 3 bases, 1 base remained unmatched. The CDR3 spells CASQREGYEQYF. CDR3 DNA: TGTGCCAGCCAGCGGGAGGGCTACGAGCAGTACTTC.

The sample holds many counts of this clonotype. The V gene is TRBV24-1, the J gene TRBJ1-1, with D tentatively TRBD1 (5 bases). V dropped 6 bases and J dropped 4 bases, with 11 bases sitting between them. CDR1 KGHDR and CDR2 SFDVKD come from the germline V gene. The CDR3 runs 13 residues. This CDR3 reads CATSLAGTTEAFF. CDR3 sequence (DNA): TGTGCCACCAGTCTAGCAGGGACCACTGAAGCTTTCTTT.

This clonotype was observed at least ten times. The chain links TRBV11-3 to TRBJ1-1, with 7 nucleotides matching TRBD1. The CDR3 totals 15 residues. CDR1 and CDR2 (germline): SGHNT, YENEEA. V gave up 5 bases and J gave up 5 bases; unmatched junction bases: 11. The DNA for the CDR3 is TGTGCCAGCAGCACCCACAGGGGTCAGAGGACTGAAGCTTTCTTT. This translates into CASSTHRGQRTEAFF. Complete variable domain (other parts from reference TRBV11-3 and TRBJ1-1): EAGVVQSPRYKIIEKKQPVAFWCNPISGHNTLYWYLQNLGQGPELLIRYENEEAVDDSQLPKDRFSAERLKGVDSTLKIQPAELGDSAVYLCASSTHRGQRTEAFFGQGTRLTVV.

This clonotype was detected many times. This CDR3 is CASRSGNQPQHF. The DNA of the CDR3 is TGTGCCAGCAGATCCGGCAATCAGCCCCAGCATTTT. V gene TRBV28 combines with J gene TRBJ1-5; D call uncertain. CDR3 length equals 12 residues. Trimming cost V 6 bases and J 2 bases, with 5 bases left between them. The germline V gene encodes CDR1 MDHEN and CDR2 SYDVKM.

This clonotype was observed a handful of times. For the CDR3, the DNA is TGTGCCAGCAGCTTAGATGCGGGGGTAGGAAACACCATATATTTT. It is translated as CASSLDAGVGNTIYF. The chain joins TRBV11-2 to TRBJ1-3, with D maybe TRBD1 (5 bases). Looked up from germline, CDR1 is SGHAT and CDR2 is FQNNGV. There are 15 residues in the CDR3. Trimming shortened V by 0 bases and J by 4 bases, and 10 bases separated the two germline ends.

This clonotype was counted at least ten times. V gene TRBV12-3 or TRBV12-4 combines with J gene TRBJ1-6; 9 bases agree with TRBD1. V trimming: 10 bases; J trimming: 9 bases; junction bases outside the gene matches: 4. The CDR3 loop spans 12 amino acids. As DNA, the CDR3 is TGTGCCATAGGACAGGGGAGTTCACCCCTCCACTTT. Residues: CAIGQGSSPLHF.

This clonotype occurred many times. CDR3 sequence reads: CASSKMPGPMNYEQYF. In nucleotides, the CDR3 is TGTGCCAGCAGTAAAATGCCGGGACCCATGAACTACGAGCAGTACTTC. The chain is built from TRBV28 and TRBJ2-7; D might be TRBD1 or TRBD2, each matching 5 bases. The V gene lost 5 bases and the J gene lost 3 bases, with 20 bases spanning the gap. The CDR3 runs to 16 residues. Germline CDR1 is MDHEN and CDR2 is SYDVKM.

This clonotype was seen at least ten times. V and J are TRBV13 and TRBJ1-1; D is unclear. This CDR3 is 17 amino acids long. Germline V CDR1 and CDR2: PRHDT, FYEKMQ (reference sequence). V was cut by 2 bases and J by 6 bases, with 22 bases left in between. CDR3 residues: CASSLRALGVGEPEAFF. CDR3 coding DNA: TGTGCCAGCAGCTTAAGGGCCCTAGGAGTCGGAGAACCTGAAGCTTTCTTT. The full variable domain, completed using reference TRBV13 and TRBJ1-1, is AAGVIQSPRHLIKEKRETATLKCYPIPRHDTVYWYQQGPGQDPQFLISFYEKMQSDKGSIPDRFSAQQFSDYHSELNMSSLELGDSALYFCASSLRALGVGEPEAFFGQGTRLTVV.

This clonotype has at least ten counts. The chain employs TRBV7-8 and TRBJ2-2; possibly TRBD1 for D (6 bases). Looked up from germline, CDR1 is SGHVS and CDR2 is FQNEAQ. The CDR3 covers 15 residues. Trimming pared 5 bases from V and 4 bases from J, leaving 14 bases between. The CDR3 spells CASSPVEGGTGELFF. DNA for the CDR3: TGTGCCAGCAGCCCCGTAGAAGGGGGCACCGGGGAGCTGTTTTTT. The variable domain in full, completed from reference TRBV7-8 and TRBJ2-2, reads GAGVSQSPRYKVAKRGQDVALRCDPISGHVSLFWYQQALGQGPEFLTYFQNEAQLDKSGLPSDRFFAERPEGSVSTLKIQRTQQEDSAVYLCASSPVEGGTGELFFGEGSRLTVL.

This sequence joins TRBV6-1 and TRBJ1-1; perhaps TRBD1 as D (5 bases). CDR1 is MNHNS and CDR2 is SASEGT in the germline V gene. V lost 7 bases and J lost 1, with 13 bases in between. The CDR3 totals 14 residues. CDR3 amino acids: CASTPRAGNTEAFF. The CDR3 DNA reads TGTGCCAGCACCCCCAGGGCGGGGAACACTGAAGCTTTCTTT.

This clonotype was picked up many times. A much larger clone differs from this one at a single base, so this may be a read error. The chain employs TRBV28 and TRBJ1-5; the match to TRBD1 covers 10 bases. The CDR3 totals 15 residues. CDR1 is MDHEN, CDR2 SYDVKM, per germline. CDR3 bases: TGTGCCAGCAGTTCCAGAGGGACAGGGGCTCAGCTCCAGCATTTT. Protein: CASSSRGTGAQLQHF.

This clonotype was detected ten times or more. This chain joins TRBV20-1 and TRBJ2-7; 10 nucleotides match TRBD2. Germline CDR1 reads DFQATT; CDR2 reads SNEGSKA (reference sequence). CDR3 length: 12 residues. J lost 7 bases, V lost 2 bases, and 2 bases had no gene match. The CDR3 loop reads CSARSGRGEQYF. Here the CDR3 DNA reads TGCAGTGCTAGAAGCGGGAGGGGGGAGCAGTACTTC.